Reported below is one TCR beta chain. The specificity of this receptor is unknown. No per-base quality is available; no much larger clone lies one base away. The CDR3, cysteine through phenylalanine, is 14 amino acids long. Of all the DNA, just the CDR3 is kept, 42 bases in frame from base 1. The junction shows trimming of 1 base on V and 2 bases on J, and the gene matches do not reach 2 bases of it. CDR1 and CDR2, per the germline V gene, are SGHRS and YFSETQ. These data belong to a study of response to subunit inactivated influenza vaccine (dated by TCRdb to 2017 to 2018). In the study overall: The study used deep quantitative T cell receptor repertoire profiling to track responses to a trivalent subunit inactivated influenza vaccine. Results the study describes overall, beyond this receptor: According to the authors, only a limited number of new T cells may be recruited by each seasonal influenza vaccination.

Library preparation was by RT-PCR. Sequenced using an Illumina HiSeq 2500. TCRdb reran the public reads through fastp at Q25 and MiXCR, keeping productive beta chains. Under each unique CDR3 protein, matching rows form one entry showing the most common genes and DNA. Across this sample there are a few hundred thousand distinct CDR3 sequences, with over 9% seen only once. The ten largest clones represent about 11% of the sample. This sample also belongs to another study, concerning T cells expressing NK-cell markers. Drawing on the second study: TCR beta cDNA libraries were made by 5'RACE template switching that added a universal primer site and unique molecular identifiers. Three sorted T-cell subsets (CD3+CD56+NKG2C+, CD3+CD56+NKG2C- and CD3+CD56-NKG2C+) from 7 to 9 donors had their TCR beta-chain repertoires profiled. Among the eight sequenced donors, only one was HCMV-seronegative, while the other seven were HCMV-seropositive. In several experiments an anti-gammadeltaTCR antibody was added to restrict sorting to alphabetaTCR-expressing T cells. In over five donors, the dominant CD3+CD56+NKG2C+ clonotypes were found to rank among the top 10 CD8+ clonotypes and to make up about 1.0-7.5% of CD8+ T cells. Those dominant clonotypes were again the most abundant among CD3+CD56-NKG2C+ cells in several donors, at about 25-60.1%. Whether the expanded NKG2C-expressing T cell clones were specific for HCMV antigens remained unclear. The study sequenced eight donors, all healthy volunteers chosen at random: three men and five women. To determine HCMV serostatus, a commercial ELISA kit was used to detect HCMV-specific IgG in serum. Ficoll density gradient centrifugation was used to isolate peripheral blood mononuclear cells from blood. For several donors, bulk peripheral blood T-cell repertoires were also sequenced from unsorted PBMC. Priming for cDNA synthesis came from the TCR beta constant segment, and two successive PCR amplification steps followed. Sequencing of the libraries produced 2 x 150 bp reads on Illumina HiSeq 2000/2500, MiSeq or NextSeq. MIGEC was used to demultiplex reads and group reads by UMI, and MiTCR was used to assemble and quantify clonotypes. To exclude erroneous sequences, any TCR cDNA sequence not supported by at least two reads was discarded. The tcR package was used for downstream repertoire analysis, and clonotypes were matched across fractions by CDR3 nucleotide sequence plus V segment. VDJmatch was used to annotate antigen specificity against VDJdb, with one amino acid substitution in CDR3 allowed.

This specimen consisted of PBMCs from blood, obtained on the day of vaccination. Rearrangement joined TRBV5-1 to TRBJ2-7, and TRBD2 aligns with 8 junction nucleotides. The receptor comes from a man in his fifties or sixties who received an inactivated influenza vaccine. Donor details come from another sample of the same person, matched by shared clones. The CDR3 protein sequence reads: CASSLNSGTYEQYF. The DNA sequence follows: TGCGCCAGCAGCTTGAATAGCGGGACCTACGAGCAGTACTTC.